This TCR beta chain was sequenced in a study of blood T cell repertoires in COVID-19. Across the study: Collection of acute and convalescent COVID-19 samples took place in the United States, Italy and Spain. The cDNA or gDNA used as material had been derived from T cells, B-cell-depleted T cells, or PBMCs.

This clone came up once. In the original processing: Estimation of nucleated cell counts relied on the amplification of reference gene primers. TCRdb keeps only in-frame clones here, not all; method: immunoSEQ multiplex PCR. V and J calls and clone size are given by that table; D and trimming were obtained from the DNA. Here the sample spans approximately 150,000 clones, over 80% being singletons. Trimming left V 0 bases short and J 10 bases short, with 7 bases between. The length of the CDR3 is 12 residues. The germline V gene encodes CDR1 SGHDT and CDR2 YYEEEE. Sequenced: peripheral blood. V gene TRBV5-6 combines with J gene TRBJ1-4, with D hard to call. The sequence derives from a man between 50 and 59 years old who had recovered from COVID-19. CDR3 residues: CASSLGSGKLFF. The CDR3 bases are TGTGCCAGCAGCTTGGGAAGCGGAAAACTGTTTTTT.